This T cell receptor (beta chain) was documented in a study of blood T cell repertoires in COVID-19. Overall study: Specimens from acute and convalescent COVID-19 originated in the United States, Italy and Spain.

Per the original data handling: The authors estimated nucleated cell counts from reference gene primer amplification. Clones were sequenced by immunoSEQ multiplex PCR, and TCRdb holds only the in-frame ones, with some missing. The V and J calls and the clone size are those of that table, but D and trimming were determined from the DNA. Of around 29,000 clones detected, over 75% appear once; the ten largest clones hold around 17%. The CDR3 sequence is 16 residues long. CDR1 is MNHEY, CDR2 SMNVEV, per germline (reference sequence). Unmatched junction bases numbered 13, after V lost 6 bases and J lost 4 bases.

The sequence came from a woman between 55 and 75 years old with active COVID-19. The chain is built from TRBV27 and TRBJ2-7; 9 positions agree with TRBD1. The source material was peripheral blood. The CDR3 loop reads CASSPGTGPFWYEQYF. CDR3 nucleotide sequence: TGTGCCAGCAGCCCCGGGACAGGGCCCTTCTGGTACGAGCAGTACTTC.